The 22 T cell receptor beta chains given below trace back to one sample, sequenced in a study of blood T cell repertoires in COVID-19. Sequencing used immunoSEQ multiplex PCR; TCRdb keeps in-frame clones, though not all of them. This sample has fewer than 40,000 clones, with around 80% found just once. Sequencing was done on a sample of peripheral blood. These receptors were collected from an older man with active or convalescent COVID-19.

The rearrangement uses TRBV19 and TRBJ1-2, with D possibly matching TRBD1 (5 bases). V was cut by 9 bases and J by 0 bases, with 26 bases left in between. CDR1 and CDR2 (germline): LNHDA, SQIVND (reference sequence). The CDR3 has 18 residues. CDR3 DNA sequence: TGTGCCAGCCACCTCGGAGGGGCCGAAAAATTAGCTAACTATGGCTACACCTTC. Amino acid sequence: CASHLGGAEKLANYGYTF.

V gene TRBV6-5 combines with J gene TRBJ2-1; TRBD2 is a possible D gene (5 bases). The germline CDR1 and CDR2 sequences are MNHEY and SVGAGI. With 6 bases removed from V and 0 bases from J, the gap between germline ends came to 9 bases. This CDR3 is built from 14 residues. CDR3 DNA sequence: TGTGCCAGCAGGGACCGGGGCTCCTACAATGAGCAGTTCTTC. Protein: CASRDRGSYNEQFF.

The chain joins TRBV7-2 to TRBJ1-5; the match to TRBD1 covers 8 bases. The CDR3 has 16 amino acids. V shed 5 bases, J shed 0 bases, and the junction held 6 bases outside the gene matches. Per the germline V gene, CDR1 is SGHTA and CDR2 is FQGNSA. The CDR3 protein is CASSPGQGGSNQPQHF. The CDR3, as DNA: TGTGCCAGCAGCCCCGGACAGGGTGGTAGCAATCAGCCCCAGCATTTT.

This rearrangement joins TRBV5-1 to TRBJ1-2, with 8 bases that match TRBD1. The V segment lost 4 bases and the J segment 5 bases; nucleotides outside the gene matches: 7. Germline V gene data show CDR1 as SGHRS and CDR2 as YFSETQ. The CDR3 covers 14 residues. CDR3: CASSSPGGSYGYTF. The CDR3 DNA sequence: TGCGCCAGCAGCAGCCCAGGGGGCTCTTATGGCTACACCTTC.

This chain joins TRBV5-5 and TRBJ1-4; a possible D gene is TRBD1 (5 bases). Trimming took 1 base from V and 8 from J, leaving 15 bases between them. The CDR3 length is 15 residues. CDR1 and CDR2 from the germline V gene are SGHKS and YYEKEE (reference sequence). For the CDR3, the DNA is TGTGCCAGCAGCTTGTGGGGTGGCCGGGGGGAAAAACTGTTTTTT. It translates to CASSLWGGRGEKLFF. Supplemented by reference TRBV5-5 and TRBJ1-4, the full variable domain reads DAGVTQSPTHLIKTRGQQVTLRCSPISGHKSVSWYQQVLGQGPQFIFQYYEKEERGRGNFPDRFSARQFPNYSSELNVNALLLGDSALYLCASSLWGGRGEKLFFGSGTQLSVL.

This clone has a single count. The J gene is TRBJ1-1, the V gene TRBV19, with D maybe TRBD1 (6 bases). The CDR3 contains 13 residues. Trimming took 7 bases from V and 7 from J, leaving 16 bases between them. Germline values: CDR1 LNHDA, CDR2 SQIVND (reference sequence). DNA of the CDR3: TGTGCCAGTACCGTTACAGGGAGCGGTGAAGCTTTCTTT. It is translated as CASTVTGSGEAFF.

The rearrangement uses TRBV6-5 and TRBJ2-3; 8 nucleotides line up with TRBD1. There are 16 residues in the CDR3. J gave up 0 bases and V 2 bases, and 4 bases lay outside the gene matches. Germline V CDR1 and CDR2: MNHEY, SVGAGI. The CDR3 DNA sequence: TGTGCCAGCAGTTACGGACAGGGAAGAAGCACAGATACGCAGTATTTT. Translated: CASSYGQGRSTDTQYF.

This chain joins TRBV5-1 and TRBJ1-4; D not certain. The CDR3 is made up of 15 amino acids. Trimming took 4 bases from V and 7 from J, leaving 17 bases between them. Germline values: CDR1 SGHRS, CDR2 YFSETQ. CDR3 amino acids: CASSPDWVVGEKLFF. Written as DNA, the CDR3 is TGCGCCAGCAGCCCGGACTGGGTCGTAGGTGAAAAACTGTTTTTT.

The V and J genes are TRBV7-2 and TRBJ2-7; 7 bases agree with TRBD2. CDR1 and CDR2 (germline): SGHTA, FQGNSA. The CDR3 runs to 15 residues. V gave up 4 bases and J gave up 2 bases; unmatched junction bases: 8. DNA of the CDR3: TGTGCCAGCAGCTGGACGGTCGGACTAGCCTACGAGCAGTACTTC. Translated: CASSWTVGLAYEQYF. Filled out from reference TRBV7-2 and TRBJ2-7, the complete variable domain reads GAGVSQSPSNKVTEKGKDVELRCDPISGHTALYWYRQSLGQGLEFLIYFQGNSAPDKSGLPSDRFSAERTGGSVSTLTIQRTQQEDSAVYLCASSWTVGLAYEQYFGPGTRLTVT.

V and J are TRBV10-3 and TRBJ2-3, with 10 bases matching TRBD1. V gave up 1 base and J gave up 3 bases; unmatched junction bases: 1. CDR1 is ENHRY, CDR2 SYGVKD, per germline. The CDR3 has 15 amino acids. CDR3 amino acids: CAISEWTGGTDTQYF. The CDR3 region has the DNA TGTGCCATCAGTGAGTGGACAGGGGGGACAGATACGCAGTATTTT.

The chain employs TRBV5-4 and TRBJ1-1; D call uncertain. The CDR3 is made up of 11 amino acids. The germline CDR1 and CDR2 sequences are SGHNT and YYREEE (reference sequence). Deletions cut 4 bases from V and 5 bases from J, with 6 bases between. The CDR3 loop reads CASSLRTEAFF. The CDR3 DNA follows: TGTGCCAGCAGCCTGAGAACTGAAGCTTTCTTT.

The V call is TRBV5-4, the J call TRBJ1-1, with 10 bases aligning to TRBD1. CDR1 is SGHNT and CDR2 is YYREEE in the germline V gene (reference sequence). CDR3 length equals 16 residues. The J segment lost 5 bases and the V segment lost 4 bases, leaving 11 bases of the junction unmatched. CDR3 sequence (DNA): TGTGCCAGCAGCCTACCTGGACAGGGGGATTTTACTGAAGCTTTCTTT. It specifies CASSLPGQGDFTEAFF.

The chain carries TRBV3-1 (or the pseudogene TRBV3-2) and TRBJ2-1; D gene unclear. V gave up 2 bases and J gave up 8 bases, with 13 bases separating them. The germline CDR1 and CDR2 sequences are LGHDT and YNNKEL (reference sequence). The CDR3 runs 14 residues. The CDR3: CASSQPASSYEQFF. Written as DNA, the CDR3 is TGTGCCAGCAGCCAACCAGCGTCGAGCTATGAGCAGTTCTTC.

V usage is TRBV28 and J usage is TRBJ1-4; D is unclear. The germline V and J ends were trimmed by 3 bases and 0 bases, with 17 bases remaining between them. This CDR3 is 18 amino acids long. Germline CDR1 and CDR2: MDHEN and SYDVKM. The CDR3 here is CASSLERPLLATNEKLFF. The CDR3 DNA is TGTGCCAGCAGTTTGGAAAGACCACTACTGGCAACTAATGAAAAACTGTTTTTT.

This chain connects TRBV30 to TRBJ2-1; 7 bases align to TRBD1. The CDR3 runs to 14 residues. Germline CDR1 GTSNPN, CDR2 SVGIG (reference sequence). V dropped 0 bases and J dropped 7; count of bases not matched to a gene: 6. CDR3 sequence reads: CAWSVQGPRNEQFF. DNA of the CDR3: TGTGCCTGGAGTGTACAGGGGCCCCGGAATGAGCAGTTCTTC.

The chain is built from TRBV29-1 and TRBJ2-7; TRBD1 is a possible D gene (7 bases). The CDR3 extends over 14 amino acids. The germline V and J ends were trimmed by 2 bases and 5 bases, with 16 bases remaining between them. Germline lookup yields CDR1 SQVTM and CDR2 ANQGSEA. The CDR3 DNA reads TGCAGCGTTGAAATGCGGGACAGCTACAACGAGCAGTACTTC. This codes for CSVEMRDSYNEQYF.

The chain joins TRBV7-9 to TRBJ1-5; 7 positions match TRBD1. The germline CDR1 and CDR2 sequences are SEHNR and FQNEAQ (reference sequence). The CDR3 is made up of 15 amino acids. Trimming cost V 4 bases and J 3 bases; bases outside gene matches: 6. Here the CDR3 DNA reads TGTGCCAGCAGCTCAGCGGGACAGTACAATCAGCCCCAGCATTTT. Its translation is CASSSAGQYNQPQHF.

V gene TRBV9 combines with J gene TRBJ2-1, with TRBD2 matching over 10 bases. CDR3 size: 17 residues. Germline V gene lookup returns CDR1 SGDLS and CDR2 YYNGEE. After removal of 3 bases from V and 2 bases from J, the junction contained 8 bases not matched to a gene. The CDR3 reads CASSGSLSGRAYNEQFF. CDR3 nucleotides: TGTGCCAGCAGCGGATCCTTAAGCGGGAGGGCCTACAATGAGCAGTTCTTC.

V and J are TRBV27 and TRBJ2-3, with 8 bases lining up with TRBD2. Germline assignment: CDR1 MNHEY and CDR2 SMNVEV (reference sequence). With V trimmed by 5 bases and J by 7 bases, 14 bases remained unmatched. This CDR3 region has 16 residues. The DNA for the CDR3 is TGTGCCAGCAGTCCGATGGCGGGAGGTTGGGTAAATACGCAGTATTTT. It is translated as CASSPMAGGWVNTQYF.

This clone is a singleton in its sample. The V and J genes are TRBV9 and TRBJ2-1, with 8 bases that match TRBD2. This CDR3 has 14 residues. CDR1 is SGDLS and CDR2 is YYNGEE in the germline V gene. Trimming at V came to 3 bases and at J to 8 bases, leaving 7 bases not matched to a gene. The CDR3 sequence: CASSDSGGRDEQFF. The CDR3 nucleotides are TGTGCCAGCAGCGACAGCGGGGGTAGGGATGAGCAGTTCTTC.

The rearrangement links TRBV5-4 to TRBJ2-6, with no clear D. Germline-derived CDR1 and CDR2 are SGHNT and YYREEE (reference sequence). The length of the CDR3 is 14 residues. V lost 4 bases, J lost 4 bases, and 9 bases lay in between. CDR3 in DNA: TGTGCCAGCAGCCCTGGCTCCGGGGCCAACGTCCTGACTTTC. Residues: CASSPGSGANVLTF.

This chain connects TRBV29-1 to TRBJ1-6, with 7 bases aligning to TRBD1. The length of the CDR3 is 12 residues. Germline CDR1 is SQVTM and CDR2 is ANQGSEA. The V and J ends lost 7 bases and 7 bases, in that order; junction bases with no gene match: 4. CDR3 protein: CSARDSNSPLHF. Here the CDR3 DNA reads TGCAGCGCTCGGGACAGCAATTCACCCCTCCACTTT.